These 26 T cell receptor beta chains were sequenced from one sample in a study of shared clonotypes between healthy human individuals. The naive CD8 population came from CD45RO-negative cells selected for CCR7, without terminally differentiated effector memory CD45RA+ cells. TCRdb keeps only in-frame clones here, not all; method: immunoSEQ multiplex PCR. Of around 610,000 clones in the sample, 90% to 97% were seen once. Material: naive CD8+ T cells sorted from blood. Receptor source: a woman aged 30 to 39 in good health.

The V and J genes are TRBV10-1 and TRBJ2-3; 11 bases are a match to TRBD2. This CDR3 region has 16 residues. Germline-derived CDR1 and CDR2 are WNHNN and SYGVQD (reference sequence). Trimming took 4 bases from V and 1 from J; bases not matched to a gene: 4. The CDR3 sequence is CASSGLAGWGTDTQYF. CDR3 coding DNA: TGCGCCAGCAGTGGACTAGCGGGATGGGGCACAGATACGCAGTATTTT.

This chain connects TRBV28 to TRBJ2-7, with 12 bases fitting TRBD1. The CDR3 sequence is 15 residues long. With 4 bases clipped from V and 2 bases from J, the junction kept 3 bases outside the gene matches. Germline V gene data show CDR1 as MDHEN and CDR2 as SYDVKM. Here the CDR3 reads CASSWGTGGTYEQYF. CDR3 nucleotide sequence: TGTGCCAGCAGTTGGGGGACAGGGGGCACCTACGAGCAGTACTTC.

The CDR3 reads CASSFSGEGTDTQYF. The CDR3 bases are TGTGCCAGTAGTTTTAGCGGAGAGGGCACAGATACGCAGTATTTT. The rearrangement joins TRBV19 to TRBJ2-3; D is possibly TRBD2 (6 bases). CDR1 is LNHDA and CDR2 is SQIVND in the germline V gene (reference sequence). The CDR3 has 15 amino acids. V lost 5 bases and J 1 base, leaving 13 bases between the germline ends.

As for this clone: This specimen includes other DNA sequences encoding the same CDR3. The chain employs TRBV28 and TRBJ2-3, with D uncertain. This CDR3 has 13 residues. Trimming stripped 3 bases from V and 1 base from J, with 5 bases between. Germline V gene sequence: CDR1 MDHEN, CDR2 SYDVKM. The CDR3 sequence: CASSFRGTDTQYF. In nucleotides, the CDR3 is TGTGCCAGCAGTTTCCGGGGCACAGATACGCAGTATTTT.

This clone came up once. This sequence joins TRBV9 and TRBJ2-1; 11 bases agree with TRBD1. The V gene's germline CDR1 is SGDLS and CDR2 YYNGEE. The junction had 6 bases not matched to a gene; V was cut back by 6 bases and J by 7 bases. The CDR3 is 14 residues long. The CDR3: CASTYGTGGNEQFF. For the CDR3, the DNA is TGTGCCAGCACCTATGGGACAGGGGGTAATGAGCAGTTCTTC.

The chain joins TRBV7-9 to TRBJ2-7; D might be TRBD2 (5 bases). Germline loops: CDR1 SEHNR, CDR2 FQNEAQ (reference sequence). The CDR3 is 14 residues long. Trimming pared 5 bases from V and 3 bases from J, leaving 14 bases between. CDR3 sequence reads: CASSQELADYEQYF. The CDR3 DNA sequence: TGTGCCAGCAGCCAAGAGCTAGCTGACTACGAGCAGTACTTC.

The rearrangement uses TRBV13 and TRBJ2-7; 9 bases are a match to TRBD1. The junction had 11 bases not matched to a gene; V was cut back by 5 bases and J by 9 bases. This CDR3 has 14 amino acids. Looked up from germline, CDR1 is PRHDT and CDR2 is FYEKMQ (reference sequence). The CDR3 DNA reads as TGTGCCAGCAGCGCGGGACAGGGTGCCTCGGGGCAGTACTTC. Its translation is CASSAGQGASGQYF.

The chain has TRBV27 and TRBJ2-2; no clear D gene. The germline V gene has CDR1 MNHEY and CDR2 SMNVEV (reference sequence). V was trimmed by 2 bases and J by 4 bases, leaving 14 bases between them. The CDR3 length is 16 residues. CDR3 nucleotides: TGTGCCAGCAGTTTACAATCGGTCCGAGGCACCGGGGAGCTGTTTTTT. Translating it yields CASSLQSVRGTGELFF.

The V and J genes are TRBV27 and TRBJ1-1; D is unclear. The CDR3 length is 15 residues. Trimming took 3 bases from V and 1 from J, leaving 12 bases between them. The V gene's germline CDR1 is MNHEY and CDR2 SMNVEV (reference sequence). The CDR3 region has the DNA TGTGCCAGCAGTTTGGTAGCGGCGGGGAACACTGAAGCTTTCTTT. It translates to CASSLVAAGNTEAFF.

This clone was seen once. The chain recombines TRBV4-1 with TRBJ2-2, with TRBD2 matching 7 bases. The CDR3 is 18 residues long. V lost 2 bases to trimming and J lost 1 base; unmatched junction nucleotides: 10. Germline V gives CDR1 MGHRA, CDR2 YSYEKL. DNA of the CDR3: TGCGCCAGCAGCCAAAAACCACTAGCGACAGTGAACACCGGGGAGCTGTTTTTT. Translating gives CASSQKPLATVNTGELFF.

V usage is TRBV13 and J usage is TRBJ2-1; TRBD1 or TRBD2 may be the D gene (5 bases each). Germline values: CDR1 PRHDT, CDR2 FYEKMQ (reference sequence). Trimming removed 0 bases from V and 10 bases from J, with 13 bases in between. This CDR3 contains 14 residues. CDR3 nucleotides: TGTGCCAGCAGCTTAGGGACGGGACCGGGGGAGCAGTTCTTC. Amino acid sequence: CASSLGTGPGEQFF.

On this clone itself: Other DNA sequences in the same sample also yield this CDR3. The chain recombines TRBV5-4 with TRBJ2-2, with D unresolved. CDR3 size: 12 residues. V lost 2 bases and J 7 bases, leaving 6 bases between the germline ends. CDR1 and CDR2 (germline): SGHNT, YYREEE (reference sequence). The CDR3 DNA reads TGTGCCAGCAGCTTCTCAGGCGGGGAGCTGTTTTTT. Its protein product is CASSFSGGELFF. Based on the CDR3 plus reference TRBV5-4 and TRBJ2-2, the full variable domain is ETGVTQSPTHLIKTRGQQVTLRCSSQSGHNTVSWYQQALGQGPQFIFQYYREEENGRGNFPPRFSGLQFPNYSSELNVNALELDDSALYLCASSFSGGELFFGEGSRLTVL.

V is TRBV10-3 and J is TRBJ1-4, with no clear D. CDR3 length equals 12 residues. With 5 bases removed from V and 8 bases from J, the gap between germline ends came to 9 bases. Germline CDR1 and CDR2: ENHRY and SYGVKD. CDR3 amino acids: CAISPGGEKLFF. The CDR3 bases are TGTGCCATCAGTCCTGGAGGAGAAAAACTGTTTTTT.

The V call is TRBV10-2, the J call TRBJ2-1; either TRBD1 or TRBD2 may fit D (5 bases each). There are 11 residues in the CDR3. The V gene lost 8 bases and the J gene lost 10 bases, with 12 bases spanning the gap. Germline-derived CDR1 and CDR2 are WSHSY and SAAADI. The CDR3 loop is CASGDPTEQFF. CDR3 sequence (DNA): TGCGCCAGCGGGGACCCCACCGAGCAGTTCTTC.

The rearrangement uses TRBV30 and TRBJ2-3; a possible D gene is TRBD2 (6 bases). There are 14 residues in the CDR3. Trimming shortened V by 0 bases and J by 2 bases, and 9 bases separated the two germline ends. Germline V gene sequence: CDR1 GTSNPN, CDR2 SVGIG (reference sequence). CDR3 nucleotides: TGTGCCTGGAGTGTTGCGGGACTCACAGATACGCAGTATTTT. It codes for CAWSVAGLTDTQYF. Using reference TRBV30 and TRBJ2-3 for the parts outside the CDR3, the full variable domain is SQTIHQWPATLVQPVGSPLSLECTVEGTSNPNLYWYRQAAGRGLQLLFYSVGIGQISSEVPQNLSASRPQDRQFILSSKKLLLSDSGFYLCAWSVAGLTDTQYFGPGTRLTVL.

The genes are TRBV27 and TRBJ2-7; no definite D call. Deletions cut 5 bases from V and 0 bases from J, with 8 bases between. The CDR3 has 13 amino acids. Germline V gene data show CDR1 as MNHEY and CDR2 as SMNVEV (reference sequence). This chain's CDR3 is CASSQRSSYEQYF. The CDR3 DNA reads as TGTGCCAGCAGTCAACGCTCCTCCTACGAGCAGTACTTC.

The gene calls are TRBV6-1 and TRBJ2-5, with TRBD2 matching over 10 bases. Germline V lookup: CDR1 MNHNS, CDR2 SASEGT. The CDR3 consists of 16 residues. After removal of 1 base from V and 4 bases from J, the junction contained 6 bases not matched to a gene. The CDR3 reads CASSEEEVAGGETQYF. The CDR3 DNA reads TGTGCCAGCAGTGAAGAGGAAGTAGCGGGAGGAGAGACCCAGTACTTC.

Regarding this clone: The same CDR3 also results from other DNA sequences found in this sample. CDR3 region: CASSLGQGNQPQHF. In nucleotides, the CDR3 is TGTGCCAGCAGTTTGGGACAGGGGAATCAGCCCCAGCATTTT. This sequence joins TRBV28 and TRBJ1-5; TRBD1 matches 10 bases. CDR1 MDHEN and CDR2 SYDVKM come from the germline V gene. V trimming: 3 bases; J trimming: 4 bases; junction bases outside the gene matches: 0. CDR3 length equals 14 residues.

V is TRBV9 and J is TRBJ2-7, with D possibly being TRBD2 (6 bases). With 7 bases removed from V and 5 bases from J, the gap between germline ends came to 16 bases. CDR1 and CDR2 from the germline V gene are SGDLS and YYNGEE. CDR3 length equals 13 residues. The DNA of the CDR3 is TGTGCCAGCGGAGGGCCTTTAGTTGACGAGCAGTACTTC. Translated: CASGGPLVDEQYF.

This sequence joins TRBV7-8 and TRBJ2-7; D remains unclear. The ends were cut back, 4 bases at V and 6 bases at J, with 10 bases in the middle. CDR3 size: 12 residues. Germline V lookup: CDR1 SGHVS, CDR2 FQNEAQ. CDR3 in DNA: TGTGCCAGCAGCTCAACCGGTTTCGAGCAGTACTTC. This encodes CASSSTGFEQYF. Filled out from reference TRBV7-8 and TRBJ2-7, the complete variable domain reads GAGVSQSPRYKVAKRGQDVALRCDPISGHVSLFWYQQALGQGPEFLTYFQNEAQLDKSGLPSDRFFAERPEGSVSTLKIQRTQQEDSAVYLCASSSTGFEQYFGPGTRLTVT.

This rearrangement joins TRBV28 to TRBJ1-1; 7 bases agree with TRBD1. The CDR3 is made up of 13 amino acids. V lost 5 bases, J lost 7 bases, and 7 bases stayed unmatched. CDR1 and CDR2 from the germline V gene are MDHEN and SYDVKM. The CDR3 bases are TGTGCCAGCAGTATTGGACAGGATCGTGAAGCTTTCTTT. It is translated as CASSIGQDREAFF.

This chain uses TRBV11-3 with TRBJ2-3; 13 positions match TRBD2. V was pared by 5 bases and J by 6 bases, with 14 bases of the junction left unmatched. Germline CDR1 SGHNT, CDR2 YENEEA. This CDR3 region has 18 residues. Written as DNA, the CDR3 is TGTGCCAGCAGCCCTACTACTAGCGGGAGGGCCCGTTCTGATACGCAGTATTTT. Residues: CASSPTTSGRARSDTQYF.

This chain joins TRBV6-4 and TRBJ2-2; 8 bases line up with TRBD1. The ends lost 4 bases at V and 3 bases at J; junction bases unmatched: 10. There are 17 residues in the CDR3. Germline CDR1 is MRHNA and CDR2 is SNTAGT. The CDR3 spells CASSGPGTGVDTGELFF. In nucleotides, the CDR3 is TGTGCCAGCAGTGGTCCCGGGACAGGAGTGGACACCGGGGAGCTGTTTTTT.

The rearrangement links TRBV11-2 to TRBJ2-7; 7 nucleotides match TRBD1. This CDR3 spans 14 amino acids. Germline trimming cut 5 bases from V and 3 bases from J; bases unmatched to any gene: 7. The germline V gene encodes CDR1 SGHAT and CDR2 FQNNGV. The CDR3 sequence: CASSQSRGNYEQYF. DNA for the CDR3: TGTGCCAGCAGCCAAAGCAGGGGGAACTACGAGCAGTACTTC. The complete variable domain, with remaining parts taken from reference TRBV11-2 and TRBJ2-7, reads EAGVAQSPRYKIIEKRQSVAFWCNPISGHATLYWYQQILGQGPKLLIQFQNNGVVDDSQLPKDRFSAERLKGVDSTLKIQPAKLEDSAVYLCASSQSRGNYEQYFGPGTRLTVT.

The CDR3 is CASRSGGLSNEKLFF. DNA of the CDR3: TGTGCCAGCAGATCAGGGGGCCTCTCTAATGAAAAACTGTTTTTT. This rearrangement joins TRBV7-2 to TRBJ1-4; 8 bases are shared with TRBD1. CDR1 and CDR2 from the germline V gene are SGHTA and FQGNSA. J was trimmed by 3 bases and V by 6 bases; bases with no gene match: 6. The CDR3 covers 15 residues.

The chain employs TRBV10-2 and TRBJ2-3; D uncertain. The V gene lost 4 bases and the J gene lost 3 bases, with 8 bases spanning the gap. Germline V gene data show CDR1 as WSHSY and CDR2 as SAAADI. This CDR3 has 13 amino acids. The CDR3 DNA reads TGCGCCAGCAGTGTCGGCAGGACAGATACGCAGTATTTT. It yields the protein CASSVGRTDTQYF.